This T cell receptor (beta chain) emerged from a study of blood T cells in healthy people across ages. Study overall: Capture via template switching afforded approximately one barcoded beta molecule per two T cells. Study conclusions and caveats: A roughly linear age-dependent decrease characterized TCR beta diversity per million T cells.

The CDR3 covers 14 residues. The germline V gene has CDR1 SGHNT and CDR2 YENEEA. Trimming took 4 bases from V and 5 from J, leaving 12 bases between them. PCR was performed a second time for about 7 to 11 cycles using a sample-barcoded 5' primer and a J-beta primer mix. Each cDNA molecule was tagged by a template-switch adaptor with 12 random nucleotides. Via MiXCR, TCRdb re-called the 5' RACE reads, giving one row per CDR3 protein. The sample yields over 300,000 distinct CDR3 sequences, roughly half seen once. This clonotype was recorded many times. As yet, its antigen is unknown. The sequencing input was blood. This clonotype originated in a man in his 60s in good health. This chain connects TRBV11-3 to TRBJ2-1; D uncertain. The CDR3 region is CASSSPVSHNEQFF. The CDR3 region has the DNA TGTGCCAGCAGCTCGCCGGTTAGCCACAATGAGCAGTTCTTC.